This passage covers 27 T cell receptor beta chains from one sample sequenced in a study of blood T cell repertoires in COVID-19. TCRdb's table, derived via immunoSEQ multiplex PCR, lists solely in-frame clones and lacks some. The sample records approximately 310,000 clones, roughly 84% being singletons. Sequenced: peripheral blood. The receptors derive from a man in his fifties with active or convalescent COVID-19.

On this clone: Other DNA sequences in the same sample also yield this CDR3. The rearrangement links TRBV27 to TRBJ1-2, with 7 nucleotides matching TRBD1. V lost 5 bases, J lost 3 bases, and 3 bases stayed unmatched. The CDR3 is 13 amino acids. Germline CDR1 and CDR2: MNHEY and SMNVEV (reference sequence). CDR3 coding DNA: TGTGCCAGCAGTCCCAGGGGGGACTATGGCTACACCTTC. The encoded protein is CASSPRGDYGYTF.

The rearrangement links TRBV18 to TRBJ2-1; D is unclear. CDR1 KGHSH and CDR2 LQKENI come from the germline V gene. There are 12 residues in the CDR3. The V end was cut by 3 bases, the J end by 4 bases, with 4 bases between. This CDR3 reads CASSPMYNEQFF. The CDR3 DNA reads as TGTGCCAGCTCACCCATGTACAATGAGCAGTTCTTC.

This sequence joins TRBV6-6 and TRBJ2-7; D may be TRBD1 (6 bases). V was trimmed by 2 bases and J by 3 bases, leaving 11 bases between them. This CDR3 contains 14 residues. Germline V gives CDR1 MNHNY, CDR2 SVGAGI (reference sequence). The CDR3 region is CASSYLGQYYEQYF. In DNA, the CDR3 is TGTGCCAGCAGTTACCTTGGACAGTACTACGAGCAGTACTTC.

The chain recombines TRBV6-4 with TRBJ2-1; 7 bases agree with TRBD1. Germline V gives CDR1 MRHNA, CDR2 SNTAGT. There are 13 residues in the CDR3. Trimming took 3 bases from V and 8 from J; bases not matched to a gene: 4. CDR3 in DNA: TGTGCCAGCAGTGAGGAGACAGGGCATGAGCAGTTCTTC. Translation: CASSEETGHEQFF.

CDR3 sequence: CASSSPGQREEKLFF. DNA for the CDR3: TGTGCCAGCAGCTCTCCGGGACAGCGGGAGGAAAAACTGTTTTTT. The V call is TRBV11-2, the J call TRBJ1-4; 7 nucleotides align to TRBD1. The V gene end was trimmed by 4 bases and the J gene end by 8 bases; junction bases not matched to a gene: 10. The length of the CDR3 is 15 residues. CDR1 and CDR2 from the germline V gene are SGHAT and FQNNGV. The whole variable domain, filled in from reference TRBV11-2 and TRBJ1-4, reads EAGVAQSPRYKIIEKRQSVAFWCNPISGHATLYWYQQILGQGPKLLIQFQNNGVVDDSQLPKDRFSAERLKGVDSTLKIQPAKLEDSAVYLCASSSPGQREEKLFFGSGTQLSVL.

The rearrangement uses TRBV19 and TRBJ1-6, with TRBD1 matching 7 bases. The germline V gene encodes CDR1 LNHDA and CDR2 SQIVND (reference sequence). The CDR3 length is 16 residues. V lost 7 bases to trimming and J lost 5 bases; unmatched junction nucleotides: 11. CDR3 coding DNA: TGTGCCAGTAAACCGGGTACCGGGACAGATAATTCACCCCTCCACTTT. Protein: CASKPGTGTDNSPLHF.

The chain joins TRBV5-5 to TRBJ1-5, with 7 bases fitting TRBD1. This CDR3 is 15 amino acids long. The trim removed 3 bases at V and 3 bases at J, leaving 6 bases unmatched. Looked up from germline, CDR1 is SGHKS and CDR2 is YYEKEE (reference sequence). CDR3 sequence: CASSWDSRINQPQHF. The CDR3 DNA sequence: TGTGCCAGCAGCTGGGACAGTAGAATCAATCAGCCCCAGCATTTT.

V gene TRBV7-2 combines with J gene TRBJ2-5; 11 nucleotides match TRBD2. The CDR3 covers 15 residues. Germline V gene data show CDR1 as SGHTA and CDR2 as FQGNSA. V trimming: 3 bases; J trimming: 5 bases; junction bases outside the gene matches: 5. CDR3 DNA sequence: TGTGCCAGCAGCTTTAGCGGGGGGGCCGGGGAGACCCAGTACTTC. Translating it yields CASSFSGGAGETQYF.

The DNA for the CDR3 is TGTGCCAGCAGCTCCTTGAAGGGGGCTGGCAATCAGCCCCAGCATTTT. It is translated as CASSSLKGAGNQPQHF. The chain carries TRBV5-6 and TRBJ1-5; 7 bases align to TRBD1. Trimming cost V 3 bases and J 2 bases; bases outside gene matches: 8. The CDR3 contains 16 residues. CDR1 and CDR2 (germline): SGHDT, YYEEEE. The whole variable domain, remainder taken from reference TRBV5-6 and TRBJ1-5, is DAGVTQSPTHLIKTRGQQVTLRCSPKSGHDTVSWYQQALGQGPQFIFQYYEEEERQRGNFPDRFSGHQFPNYSSELNVNALLLGDSALYLCASSSLKGAGNQPQHFGDGTRLSIL.

The rearrangement joins TRBV18 to TRBJ1-1; D not resolved. Germline V gene sequence: CDR1 KGHSH, CDR2 LQKENI. Trimming removed 5 bases from V and 6 bases from J, with 13 bases in between. The length of the CDR3 is 13 residues. The CDR3 sequence: CASSSDGRAEAFF. The CDR3 bases are TGTGCCAGCTCATCGGACGGGCGGGCTGAAGCTTTCTTT.

This chain links TRBV30 with TRBJ1-4; no clear D. Germline CDR1 is GTSNPN and CDR2 is SVGIG (reference sequence). The CDR3 sequence is 13 residues long. Between the trimmed V and J ends, which lost 3 bases and 8 bases, there was a span of 13 bases. CDR3 in DNA: TGTGCCTGGAGGTCCGCAGGCGAAGAAAAACTGTTTTTT. It specifies CAWRSAGEEKLFF.

This clone was recorded once. This chain joins TRBV28 and TRBJ1-1; no clear D gene. Germline V lookup: CDR1 MDHEN, CDR2 SYDVKM. Trimming took 5 bases from V and 3 from J, leaving 7 bases between them. The CDR3 loop spans 12 amino acids. CDR3 bases: TGTGCCAGCAGTACAGCTTACACTGAAGCTTTCTTT. Its translation: CASSTAYTEAFF.

This clone was seen only once. The chain joins TRBV28 to TRBJ2-1, with 11 bases matching TRBD1. The trim removed 7 bases at V and 0 bases at J, leaving 17 bases unmatched. The CDR3 is made up of 20 amino acids. Germline V CDR1 and CDR2: MDHEN, SYDVKM. CDR3 bases: TGTGCCAGCACCGGGACAGGGGGTTTCGACAAGGGGAGCTCCTACAATGAGCAGTTCTTC. It encodes CASTGTGGFDKGSSYNEQFF.

The J gene is TRBJ2-1, the V gene TRBV10-3; possibly TRBD2 for D (5 bases). The CDR3 consists of 15 residues. The germline V gene encodes CDR1 ENHRY and CDR2 SYGVKD. Deletions cut 4 bases from V and 0 bases from J, with 10 bases between. CDR3 region: CAISVGVSSYNEQFF. The CDR3 DNA reads as TGTGCCATCAGTGTCGGGGTCAGCTCCTACAATGAGCAGTTCTTC.

V is TRBV24-1 and J is TRBJ2-1, with 9 bases matching TRBD2. Germline V gene lookup returns CDR1 KGHDR and CDR2 SFDVKD. Trimming cost V 5 bases and J 8 bases; bases outside gene matches: 6. The CDR3 extends over 14 amino acids. This chain's CDR3 is CATSVPSGKDEQFF. CDR3 in DNA: TGTGCCACCAGTGTCCCTAGCGGGAAGGATGAGCAGTTCTTC.

V is TRBV28 and J is TRBJ1-5; D possibly corresponds to TRBD1 (5 bases). Between the trimmed V and J ends, which lost 2 bases and 10 bases, there was a span of 12 bases. The CDR3 totals 13 residues. The germline V gene encodes CDR1 MDHEN and CDR2 SYDVKM. The CDR3 sequence: CASSLPRQQPQHF. CDR3 DNA sequence: TGTGCCAGCAGTTTACCCCGACAGCAACCCCAGCATTTT.

The V and J genes are TRBV20-1 and TRBJ2-7; 9 bases line up with TRBD1. Germline values: CDR1 DFQATT, CDR2 SNEGSKA (reference sequence). Trimming at V came to 3 bases and at J to 5 bases, leaving 2 bases not matched to a gene. This CDR3 comprises 12 residues. The CDR3 spells CSASGTGNEQYF. The CDR3 DNA reads TGCAGTGCTAGTGGGACAGGGAACGAGCAGTACTTC.

This chain connects TRBV19 to TRBJ1-2; 7 bases align to TRBD1. The CDR3 extends over 12 amino acids. Losses at the gene ends were 4 bases for V and 8 bases for J; bases not matched to a gene: 4. Germline values: CDR1 LNHDA, CDR2 SQIVND (reference sequence). The chain's CDR3 is CASSNRGPGYTF. The CDR3 nucleotides are TGTGCCAGTAGTAACAGGGGCCCGGGCTACACCTTC.

This chain connects TRBV7-2 to TRBJ1-4; D is possibly TRBD1 (5 bases). Germline CDR1 is SGHTA and CDR2 is FQGNSA. The CDR3 length is 15 residues. V lost 10 bases to trimming and J lost 5 bases, with 20 bases between them. The CDR3: CATSLPLAGNEKLFF. The CDR3 bases are TGTGCCACTTCTCTACCATTAGCAGGGAATGAAAAACTGTTTTTT. The full variable domain, with the rest looked up from reference TRBV7-2 and TRBJ1-4, is GAGVSQSPSNKVTEKGKDVELRCDPISGHTALYWYRQSLGQGLEFLIYFQGNSAPDKSGLPSDRFSAERTGGSVSTLTIQRTQQEDSAVYLCATSLPLAGNEKLFFGSGTQLSVL.

This clone appeared a few times. This chain connects TRBV7-9 to TRBJ1-2; a possible D gene is TRBD1 (5 bases). The CDR3 consists of 13 residues. CDR1 and CDR2 from the germline V gene are SEHNR and FQNEAQ (reference sequence). The V gene lost 1 base and the J gene lost 9 bases, with 12 bases spanning the gap. CDR3 residues: CASSLEGAGRYTF. The CDR3 nucleotides are TGTGCCAGCAGCTTAGAAGGGGCCGGTCGCTACACCTTC.

The rearrangement uses TRBV11-3 and TRBJ2-3; 10 positions agree with TRBD1. V lost 0 bases to trimming and J lost 2 bases; unmatched junction nucleotides: 14. Germline-derived CDR1 and CDR2 are SGHNT and YENEEA. The CDR3 has 20 residues. For the CDR3, the DNA is TGTGCCAGCAGCTTAGAGGGACAGGGGTCCCACCGGAGCGACACAGATACGCAGTATTTT. Protein: CASSLEGQGSHRSDTDTQYF. The full variable domain, rest sourced from reference TRBV11-3 and TRBJ2-3, is EAGVVQSPRYKIIEKKQPVAFWCNPISGHNTLYWYLQNLGQGPELLIRYENEEAVDDSQLPKDRFSAERLKGVDSTLKIQPAELGDSAVYLCASSLEGQGSHRSDTDTQYFGPGTRLTVL.

V usage is TRBV10-3 and J usage is TRBJ1-5; D may be TRBD1 (6 bases). Trimming left V 4 bases short and J 5 bases short, with 12 bases between. The CDR3 spans 14 residues. The germline V gene has CDR1 ENHRY and CDR2 SYGVKD. CDR3 sequence: CAISVQGTDQPQHF. CDR3 coding DNA: TGTGCCATCAGTGTACAGGGAACGGATCAGCCCCAGCATTTT.

J is TRBJ1-1 and V is TRBV21-1; the table gives TRBD1 as D, unverified against the DNA. TRBV21-1 is marked as a pseudogene. The CDR3 extends over 14 amino acids. This CDR3 reads CASSTRQVVAEAFF. In DNA, the CDR3 is TGTGCCAGCAGCACCCGACAGGTAGTCGCTGAAGCTTTCTTT.

J is TRBJ1-2 and V is TRBV4-2, with D possibly being TRBD1 (5 bases). V was shortened by 4 bases and J by 2 bases, with 14 bases between the two germline ends. The CDR3 consists of 15 residues. Germline V gene lookup returns CDR1 LGHNA and CDR2 YNFKEQ. The CDR3 region is CASSPTRDFNYGYTF. The CDR3 nucleotides read TGTGCCAGCAGCCCTACCCGGGACTTCAACTATGGCTACACCTTC.

The chain has TRBV6-2 or TRBV6-3 and TRBJ1-5; 10 bases agree with TRBD1. Unmatched junction bases numbered 11, after V lost 1 base and J lost 5 bases. The germline CDR1 and CDR2 sequences are MNHEY and SVGEGT. The CDR3 covers 18 residues. The CDR3 DNA reads TGTGCCAGCAGTTACTTGGGACAGGGGATCGGTTGGGATCAGCCCCAGCATTTT. Translation: CASSYLGQGIGWDQPQHF.

The table lists this clone with a few counts. The CDR3: CSASRGGRGFYNEQFF. The CDR3 DNA follows: TGCAGTGCTAGTAGAGGTGGGCGGGGATTTTACAATGAGCAGTTCTTC. The rearrangement uses TRBV20-1 and TRBJ2-1; D perhaps matches TRBD2 (6 bases). The germline gives CDR1 DFQATT, CDR2 SNEGSKA (reference sequence). The CDR3 length is 16 residues. Trimming took 3 bases from V and 4 from J, leaving 19 bases between them.

The V gene is TRBV5-1, the J gene TRBJ2-5, with 7 nucleotides matching TRBD1. CDR1 SGHRS and CDR2 YFSETQ come from the germline V gene. This CDR3 is 13 amino acids long. Trimming cost V 5 bases and J 3 bases; bases outside gene matches: 4. CDR3 sequence: CASSTGTEETQYF. The CDR3 DNA reads as TGCGCCAGCAGTACCGGGACAGAAGAGACCCAGTACTTC.